This T cell receptor beta chain was recorded in a study of control samples from healthy donors and cancer patients. Assay used: immunoSEQ multiplex PCR; TCRdb lists only in-frame clones, some missing. The table records 100,000 to 150,000 clones, 88% of them present only once. Germline V gives CDR1 MNHEY, CDR2 SVGAGI. The ends were cut back, 6 bases at V and 3 bases at J, with 17 bases in the middle. The CDR3 has 15 amino acids. What was sequenced was blood. The chain joins TRBV6-5 to TRBJ1-1; maybe TRBD1 (5 bases). This TCR was recovered from a man aged 45 to 65 in good health. CDR3 DNA: TGTGCCAGCAGGGGAATGATGGGGCGAGACACTGAAGCTTTCTTT. It yields the protein CASRGMMGRDTEAFF.